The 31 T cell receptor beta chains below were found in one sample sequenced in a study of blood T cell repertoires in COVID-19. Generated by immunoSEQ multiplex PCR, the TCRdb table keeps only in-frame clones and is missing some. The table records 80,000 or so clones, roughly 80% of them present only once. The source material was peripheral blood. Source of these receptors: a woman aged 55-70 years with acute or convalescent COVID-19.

The CDR3 is CASSSYTPPVAGGNTEAFF. In DNA form, the CDR3 reads TGTGCCAGCAGCTCCTATACCCCCCCCGTCGCAGGGGGCAACACTGAAGCTTTCTTT. The V and J genes are TRBV9 and TRBJ1-1; 8 nucleotides align to TRBD1. Losses at the gene ends were 4 bases for V and 2 bases for J; bases not matched to a gene: 19. Germline V gene data show CDR1 as SGDLS and CDR2 as YYNGEE. This CDR3 has 19 amino acids. Together with reference TRBV9 and TRBJ1-1, the CDR3 gives the full variable domain: DSGVTQTPKHLITATGQRVTLRCSPRSGDLSVYWYQQSLDQGLQFLIQYYNGEERAKGNILERFSAQQFPDLHSELNLSSLELGDSALYFCASSSYTPPVAGGNTEAFFGQGTRLTVV.

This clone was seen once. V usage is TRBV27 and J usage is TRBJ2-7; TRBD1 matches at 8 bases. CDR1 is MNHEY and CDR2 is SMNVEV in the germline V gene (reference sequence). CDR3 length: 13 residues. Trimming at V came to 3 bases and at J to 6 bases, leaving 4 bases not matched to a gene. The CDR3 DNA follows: TGTGCCAGCAGTTTCAACGACAGGGGCGAGCAGTACTTC. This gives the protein CASSFNDRGEQYF.

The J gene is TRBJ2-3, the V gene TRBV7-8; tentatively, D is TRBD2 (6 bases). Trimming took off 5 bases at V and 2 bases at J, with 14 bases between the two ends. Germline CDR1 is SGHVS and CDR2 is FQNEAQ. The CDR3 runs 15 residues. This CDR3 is CASSTERAVTDTQYF. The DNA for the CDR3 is TGTGCCAGCAGCACCGAGCGGGCTGTCACAGATACGCAGTATTTT.

CDR3 nucleotides: TGCGCCAGCAGCCAAGATTCAGGACTAGCGGGGAGTTATTACACAGATACGCAGTATTTT. Its translation is CASSQDSGLAGSYYTDTQYF. V and J are TRBV4-3 and TRBJ2-3; 12 bases fit TRBD2. From germline, CDR1 is LGHNA and CDR2 YSLEER. The length of the CDR3 is 20 residues. V trimming: 0 bases; J trimming: 2 bases; junction bases outside the gene matches: 12.

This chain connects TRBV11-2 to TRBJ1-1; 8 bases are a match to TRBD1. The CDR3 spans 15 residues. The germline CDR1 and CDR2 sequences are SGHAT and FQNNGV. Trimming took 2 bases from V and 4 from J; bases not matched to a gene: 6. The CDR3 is CASSLSRGRGTEAFF. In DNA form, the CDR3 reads TGTGCCAGCAGCTTATCCAGGGGGCGCGGCACTGAAGCTTTCTTT.

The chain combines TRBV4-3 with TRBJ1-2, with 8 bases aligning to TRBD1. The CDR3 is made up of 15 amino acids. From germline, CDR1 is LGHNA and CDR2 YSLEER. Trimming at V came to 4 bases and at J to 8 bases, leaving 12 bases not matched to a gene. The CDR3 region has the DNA TGCGCCAGCAGCCCTGGGCTGCAGGGGGCTAGAGGCTACACCTTC. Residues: CASSPGLQGARGYTF.

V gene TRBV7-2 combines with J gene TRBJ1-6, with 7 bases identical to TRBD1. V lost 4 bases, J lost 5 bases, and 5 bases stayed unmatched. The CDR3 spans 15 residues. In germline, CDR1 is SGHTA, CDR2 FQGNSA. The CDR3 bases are TGTGCCAGCAGCTCGCGAAGGGGGCATAATTCACCCCTCCACTTT. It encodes CASSSRRGHNSPLHF.

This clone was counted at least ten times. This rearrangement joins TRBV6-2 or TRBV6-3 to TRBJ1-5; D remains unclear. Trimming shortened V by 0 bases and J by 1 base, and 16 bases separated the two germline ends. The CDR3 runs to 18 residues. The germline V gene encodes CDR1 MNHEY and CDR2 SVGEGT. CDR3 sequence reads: CASSYSLSSGASNQPQHF. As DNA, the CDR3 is TGTGCCAGCAGTTACTCGCTCTCATCGGGAGCGAGCAATCAGCCCCAGCATTTT.

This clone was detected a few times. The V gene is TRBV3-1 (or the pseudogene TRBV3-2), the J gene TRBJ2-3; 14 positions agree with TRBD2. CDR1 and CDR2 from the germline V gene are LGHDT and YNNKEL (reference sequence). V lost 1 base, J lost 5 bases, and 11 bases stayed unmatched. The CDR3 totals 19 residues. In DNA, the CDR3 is TGTGCCAGCAGCCAAGCCCATCTAAGACTAGCGGGGGGGCAAGATACGCAGTATTTT. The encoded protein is CASSQAHLRLAGGQDTQYF.

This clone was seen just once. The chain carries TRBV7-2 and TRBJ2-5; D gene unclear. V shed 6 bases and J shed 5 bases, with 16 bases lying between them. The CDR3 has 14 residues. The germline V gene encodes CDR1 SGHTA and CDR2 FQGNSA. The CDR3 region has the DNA TGTGCCAGCAGGCCCCCGGTACCTTCGGAGACCCAGTACTTC. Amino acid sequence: CASRPPVPSETQYF.

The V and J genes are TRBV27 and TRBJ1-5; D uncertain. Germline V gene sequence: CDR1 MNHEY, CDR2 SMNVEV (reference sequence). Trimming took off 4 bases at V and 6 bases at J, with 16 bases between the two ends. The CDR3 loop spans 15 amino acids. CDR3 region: CASSSDRYRSQPQHF. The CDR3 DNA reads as TGTGCCAGCAGTTCCGACCGATATAGGAGTCAGCCCCAGCATTTT.

This chain's CDR3 is CASSFGQGAFGYTF. The CDR3 region has the DNA TGTGCCAGCAGCTTTGGGCAGGGGGCGTTTGGCTACACCTTC. The chain has TRBV5-4 and TRBJ1-2, with 8 positions matching TRBD1. The length of the CDR3 is 14 residues. J lost 7 bases, V lost 2 bases, and 7 bases had no gene match. In germline, CDR1 is SGHNT, CDR2 YYREEE (reference sequence). The variable domain in full, with the rest retrieved from reference TRBV5-4 and TRBJ1-2, is ETGVTQSPTHLIKTRGQQVTLRCSSQSGHNTVSWYQQALGQGPQFIFQYYREEENGRGNFPPRFSGLQFPNYSSELNVNALELDDSALYLCASSFGQGAFGYTFGSGTRLTVV.

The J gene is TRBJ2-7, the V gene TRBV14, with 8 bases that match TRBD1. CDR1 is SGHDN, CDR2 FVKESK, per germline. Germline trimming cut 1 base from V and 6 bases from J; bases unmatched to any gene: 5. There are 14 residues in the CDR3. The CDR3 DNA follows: TGTGCCAGCAGCCAAGCGGCAGGGGGCTCCGAGCAGTACTTC. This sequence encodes CASSQAAGGSEQYF.

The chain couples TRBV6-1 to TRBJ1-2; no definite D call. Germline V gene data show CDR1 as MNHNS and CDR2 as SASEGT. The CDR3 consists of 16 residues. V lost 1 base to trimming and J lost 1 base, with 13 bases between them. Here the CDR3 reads CASSEEVRRINYGYTF. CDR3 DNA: TGTGCCAGCAGTGAAGAGGTACGGCGGATTAACTATGGCTACACCTTC.

CDR3: CASSERQGARTEAFF. In DNA, the CDR3 is TGTGCCAGTAGTGAAAGACAGGGGGCGCGGACTGAAGCTTTCTTT. This chain uses TRBV19 with TRBJ1-1; TRBD1 agrees at 10 bases. With 5 bases clipped from V and 5 bases from J, the junction kept 8 bases outside the gene matches. CDR1 is LNHDA, CDR2 SQIVND, per germline (reference sequence). This CDR3 is built from 15 residues.

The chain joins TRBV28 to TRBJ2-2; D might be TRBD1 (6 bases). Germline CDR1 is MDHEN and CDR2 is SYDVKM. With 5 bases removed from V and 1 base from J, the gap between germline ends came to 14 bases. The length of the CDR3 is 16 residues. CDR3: CASSPRPGQNTGELFF. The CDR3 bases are TGTGCCAGCAGTCCCCGCCCGGGACAGAACACCGGGGAGCTGTTTTTT.

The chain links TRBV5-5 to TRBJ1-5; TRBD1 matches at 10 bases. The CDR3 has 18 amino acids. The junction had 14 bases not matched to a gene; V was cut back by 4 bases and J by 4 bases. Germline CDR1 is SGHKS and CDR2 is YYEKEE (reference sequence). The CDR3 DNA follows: TGTGCCAGCAGCCCAGCGGAGTTGGGACAGGGGTTAAATCAGCCCCAGCATTTT. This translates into CASSPAELGQGLNQPQHF.

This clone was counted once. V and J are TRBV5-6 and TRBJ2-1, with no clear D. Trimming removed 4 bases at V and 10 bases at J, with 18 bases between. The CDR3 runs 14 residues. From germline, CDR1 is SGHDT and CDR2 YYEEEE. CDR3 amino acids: CASSGPGPLLEQFF. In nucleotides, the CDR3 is TGTGCCAGCAGCGGTCCGGGTCCCTTATTAGAGCAGTTCTTC.

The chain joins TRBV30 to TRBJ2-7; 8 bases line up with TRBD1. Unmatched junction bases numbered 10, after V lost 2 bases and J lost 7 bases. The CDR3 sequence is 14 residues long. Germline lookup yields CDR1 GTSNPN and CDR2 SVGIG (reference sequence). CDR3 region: CAWSRSGGALEQYV. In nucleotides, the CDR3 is TGTGCCTGGAGTAGGTCAGGGGGCGCTCTAGAGCAGTACGTC.

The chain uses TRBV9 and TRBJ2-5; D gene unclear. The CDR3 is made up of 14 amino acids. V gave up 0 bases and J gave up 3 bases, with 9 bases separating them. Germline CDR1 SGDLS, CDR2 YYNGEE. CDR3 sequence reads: CASSVGVSKETQYF. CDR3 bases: TGTGCCAGCAGCGTAGGTGTCTCTAAAGAGACCCAGTACTTC. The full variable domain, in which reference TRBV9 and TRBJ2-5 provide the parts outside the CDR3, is DSGVTQTPKHLITATGQRVTLRCSPRSGDLSVYWYQQSLDQGLQFLIQYYNGEERAKGNILERFSAQQFPDLHSELNLSSLELGDSALYFCASSVGVSKETQYFGPGTRLLVL.

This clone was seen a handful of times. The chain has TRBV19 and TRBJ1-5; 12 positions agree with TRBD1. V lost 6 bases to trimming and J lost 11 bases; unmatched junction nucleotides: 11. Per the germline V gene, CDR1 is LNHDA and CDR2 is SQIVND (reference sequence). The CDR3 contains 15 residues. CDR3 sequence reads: CASSTSGTGGLAQHF. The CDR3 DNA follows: TGTGCCAGTAGCACTTCCGGGACAGGGGGCTTAGCCCAGCATTTT.

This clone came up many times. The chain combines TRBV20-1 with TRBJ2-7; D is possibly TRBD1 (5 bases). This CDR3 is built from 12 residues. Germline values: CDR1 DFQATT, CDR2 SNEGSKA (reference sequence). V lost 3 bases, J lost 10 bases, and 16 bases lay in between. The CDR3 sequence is CSASASERGQYV. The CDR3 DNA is TGCAGTGCTAGTGCCAGCGAAAGGGGCCAGTACGTC.

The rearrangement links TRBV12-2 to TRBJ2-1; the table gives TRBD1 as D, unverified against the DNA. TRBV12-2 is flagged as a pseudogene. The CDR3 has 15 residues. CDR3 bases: TGTGCAAGTCGCTTAGGCGTCAGGGGGATCCATGAGCAGTTCTTC. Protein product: CASRLGVRGIHEQFF.

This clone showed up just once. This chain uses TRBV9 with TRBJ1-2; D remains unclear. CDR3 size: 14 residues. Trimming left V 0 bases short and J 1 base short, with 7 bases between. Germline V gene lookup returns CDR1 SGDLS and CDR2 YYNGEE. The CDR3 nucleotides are TGTGCCAGCAGCGTAGTAGCAGATAACTATGGCTACACCTTC. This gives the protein CASSVVADNYGYTF.

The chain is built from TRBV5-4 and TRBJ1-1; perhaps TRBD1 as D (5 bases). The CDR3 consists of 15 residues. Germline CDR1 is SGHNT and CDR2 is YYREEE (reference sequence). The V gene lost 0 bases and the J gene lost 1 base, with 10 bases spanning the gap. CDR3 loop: CASSLDGHPNTEAFF. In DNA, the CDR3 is TGTGCCAGCAGCTTGGATGGACACCCGAACACTGAAGCTTTCTTT.

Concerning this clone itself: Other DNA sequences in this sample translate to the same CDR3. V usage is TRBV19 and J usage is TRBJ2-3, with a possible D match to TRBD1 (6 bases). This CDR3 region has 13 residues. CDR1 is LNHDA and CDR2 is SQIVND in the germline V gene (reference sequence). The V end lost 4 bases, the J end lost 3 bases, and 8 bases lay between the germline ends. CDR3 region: CASSTTGTDTQYF. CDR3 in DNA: TGTGCCAGTAGTACCACAGGGACAGATACGCAGTATTTT.

The CDR3 spells CASRDTGTDTQYF. As DNA, the CDR3 is TGTGCCAGCAGGGACACAGGGACAGATACGCAGTATTTT. The V call is TRBV6-6, the J call TRBJ2-3, with D possibly matching TRBD1 (6 bases). Germline V gene sequence: CDR1 MNHNY, CDR2 SVGAGI (reference sequence). Trimming stripped 6 bases from V and 3 bases from J, with 10 bases between. CDR3 size: 13 residues.

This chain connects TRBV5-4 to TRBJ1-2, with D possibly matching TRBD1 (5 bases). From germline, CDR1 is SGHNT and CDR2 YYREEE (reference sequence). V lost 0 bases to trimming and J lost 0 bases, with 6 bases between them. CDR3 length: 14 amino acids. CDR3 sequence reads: CASSLGGANYGYTF. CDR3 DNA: TGTGCCAGCAGCTTGGGGGGGGCTAACTATGGCTACACCTTC.

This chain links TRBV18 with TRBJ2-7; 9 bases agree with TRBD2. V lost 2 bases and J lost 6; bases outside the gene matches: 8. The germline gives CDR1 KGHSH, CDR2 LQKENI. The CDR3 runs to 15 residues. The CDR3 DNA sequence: TGTGCCAGCTCACCAGCGGGACTAGCTTTCGGCGAGCAGTACTTC. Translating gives CASSPAGLAFGEQYF.

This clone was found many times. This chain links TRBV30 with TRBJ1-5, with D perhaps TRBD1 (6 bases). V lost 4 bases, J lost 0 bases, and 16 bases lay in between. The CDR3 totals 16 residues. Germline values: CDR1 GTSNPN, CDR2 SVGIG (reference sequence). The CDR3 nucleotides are TGTGCCTGGACGGCGACAGGTCGATCTAGCAATCAGCCCCAGCATTTT. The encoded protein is CAWTATGRSSNQPQHF.

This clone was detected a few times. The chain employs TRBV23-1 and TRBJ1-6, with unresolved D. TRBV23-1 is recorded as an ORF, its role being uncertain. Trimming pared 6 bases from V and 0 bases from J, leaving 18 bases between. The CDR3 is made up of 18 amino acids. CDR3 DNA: TGCGCCAGCAGCTCCGGGTCGTTGTCCAGCTCCTATAATTCACCCCTCCACTTT. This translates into CASSSGSLSSSYNSPLHF.